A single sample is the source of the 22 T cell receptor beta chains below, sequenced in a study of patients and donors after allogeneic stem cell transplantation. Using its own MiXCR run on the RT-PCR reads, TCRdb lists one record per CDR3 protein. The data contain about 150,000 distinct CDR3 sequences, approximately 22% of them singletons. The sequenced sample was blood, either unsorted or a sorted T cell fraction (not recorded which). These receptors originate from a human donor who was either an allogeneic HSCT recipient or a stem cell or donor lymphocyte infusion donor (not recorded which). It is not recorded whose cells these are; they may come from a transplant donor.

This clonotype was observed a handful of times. The CDR3 nucleotides are TGTGCCAGCGGGCGACTAGCGGGTTTCTCCACAGATACGCAGTATTTT. Protein sequence: CASGRLAGFSTDTQYF. The gene calls are TRBV2 and TRBJ2-3; TRBD2 aligns across 10 bases. In germline, CDR1 is SNHLY, CDR2 FYNNEI. The V and J ends lost 8 bases and 2 bases, in that order; junction bases with no gene match: 10. The CDR3 runs to 16 residues.

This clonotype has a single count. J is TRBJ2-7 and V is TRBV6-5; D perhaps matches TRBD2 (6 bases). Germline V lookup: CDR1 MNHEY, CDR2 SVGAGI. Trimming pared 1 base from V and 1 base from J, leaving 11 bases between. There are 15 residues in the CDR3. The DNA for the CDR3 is TGTGCCAGCAGTTACTTTAGCGGAGATTCCTACGAGCAGTACTTC. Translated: CASSYFSGDSYEQYF.

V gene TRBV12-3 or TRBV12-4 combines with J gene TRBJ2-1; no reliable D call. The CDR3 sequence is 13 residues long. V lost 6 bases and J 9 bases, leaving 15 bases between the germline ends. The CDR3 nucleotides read TGTGCCAGCAGCGTGTCGGAATCTGCTGAGCAGTTCTTC. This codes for CASSVSESAEQFF.

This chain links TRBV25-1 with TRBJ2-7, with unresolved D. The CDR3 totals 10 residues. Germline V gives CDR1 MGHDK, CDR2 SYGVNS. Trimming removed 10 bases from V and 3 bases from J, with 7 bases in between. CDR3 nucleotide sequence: TGTGCCACCGCCCTCTACGAGCAGTACTTC. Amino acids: CATALYEQYF.

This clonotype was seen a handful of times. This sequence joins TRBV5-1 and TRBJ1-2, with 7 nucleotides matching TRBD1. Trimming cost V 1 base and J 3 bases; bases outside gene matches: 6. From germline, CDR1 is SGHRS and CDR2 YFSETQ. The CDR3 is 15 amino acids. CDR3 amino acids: CASSLLTGYYYGYTF. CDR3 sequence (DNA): TGCGCCAGCAGCTTGTTGACAGGGTATTACTATGGCTACACCTTC.

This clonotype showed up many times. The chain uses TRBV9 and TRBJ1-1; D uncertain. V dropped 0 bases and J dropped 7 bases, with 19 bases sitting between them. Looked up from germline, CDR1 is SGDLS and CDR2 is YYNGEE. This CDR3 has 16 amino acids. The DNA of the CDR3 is TGTGCCAGCAGCGTAGGGCCTCGGGGAGGAGTCGATGAAGCTTTCTTT. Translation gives CASSVGPRGGVDEAFF.

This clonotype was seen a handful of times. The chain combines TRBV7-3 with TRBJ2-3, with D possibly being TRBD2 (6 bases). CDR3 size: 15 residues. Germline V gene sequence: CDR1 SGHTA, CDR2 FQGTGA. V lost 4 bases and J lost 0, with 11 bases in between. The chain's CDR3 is CASSSSGLSTDTQYF. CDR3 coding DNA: TGTGCCAGCAGCTCGTCGGGACTTAGCACAGATACGCAGTATTTT.

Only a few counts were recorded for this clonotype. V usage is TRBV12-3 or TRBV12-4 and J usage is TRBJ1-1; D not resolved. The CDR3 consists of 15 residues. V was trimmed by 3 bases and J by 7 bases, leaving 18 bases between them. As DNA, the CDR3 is TGTGCCAGCAGTTTGTGGACCCAGCCAGAGGGTGAAGCTTTCTTT. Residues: CASSLWTQPEGEAFF.

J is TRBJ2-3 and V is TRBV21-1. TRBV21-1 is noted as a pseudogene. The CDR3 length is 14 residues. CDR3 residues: CASSKAGGTDTQYF. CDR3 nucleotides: TGTGCCAGCAGCAAAGCGGGGGGCACAGATACGCAGTATTTT.

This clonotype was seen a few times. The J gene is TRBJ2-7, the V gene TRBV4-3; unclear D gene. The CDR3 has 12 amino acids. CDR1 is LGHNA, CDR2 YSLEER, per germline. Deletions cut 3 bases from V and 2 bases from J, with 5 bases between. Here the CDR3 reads CASSQFPYEQYF. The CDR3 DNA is TGCGCCAGCAGCCAGTTTCCCTACGAGCAGTACTTC.

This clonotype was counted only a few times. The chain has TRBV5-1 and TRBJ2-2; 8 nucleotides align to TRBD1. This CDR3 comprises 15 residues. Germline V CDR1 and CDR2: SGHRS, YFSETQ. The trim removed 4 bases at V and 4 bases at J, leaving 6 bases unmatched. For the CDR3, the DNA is TGCGCCAGCAGCCCAATGACAGGGGTCACCGGGGAGCTGTTTTTT. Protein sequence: CASSPMTGVTGELFF.

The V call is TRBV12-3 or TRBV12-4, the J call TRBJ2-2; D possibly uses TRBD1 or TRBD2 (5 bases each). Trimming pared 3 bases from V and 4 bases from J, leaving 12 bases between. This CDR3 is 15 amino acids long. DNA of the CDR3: TGTGCCAGCAGTTTGAGGGGTGGGTTCACCGGGGAGCTGTTTTTT. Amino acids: CASSLRGGFTGELFF.

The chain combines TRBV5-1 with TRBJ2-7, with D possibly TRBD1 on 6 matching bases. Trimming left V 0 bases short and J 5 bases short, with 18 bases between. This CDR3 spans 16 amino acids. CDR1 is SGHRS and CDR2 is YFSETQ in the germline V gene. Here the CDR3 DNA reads TGCGCCAGCAGCTTGGGCGACAGGTGGCCTTGGAACGAGCAGTACTTC. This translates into CASSLGDRWPWNEQYF. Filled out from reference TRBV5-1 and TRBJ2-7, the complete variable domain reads KAGVTQTPRYLIKTRGQQVTLSCSPISGHRSVSWYQQTPGQGLQFLFEYFSETQRNKGNFPGRFSGRQFSNSRSEMNVSTLELGDSALYLCASSLGDRWPWNEQYFGPGTRLTVT.

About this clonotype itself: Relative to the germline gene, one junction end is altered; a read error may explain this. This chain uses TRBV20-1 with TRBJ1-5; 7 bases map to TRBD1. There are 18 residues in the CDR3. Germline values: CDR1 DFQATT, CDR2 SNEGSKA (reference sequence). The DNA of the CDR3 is TGCAGTGCTAGCATGGGGGGATCCGGGACAGCCTTAAACAAGCCTCAGCATTTT. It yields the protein CSASMGGSGTALNKPQHF.

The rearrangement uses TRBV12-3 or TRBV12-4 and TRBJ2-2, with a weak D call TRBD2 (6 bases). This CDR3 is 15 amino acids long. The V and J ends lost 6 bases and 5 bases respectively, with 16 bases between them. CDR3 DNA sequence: TGTGCCAGCAGCCGCTATACTAGCTCAACCGGGGAGCTGTTTTTT. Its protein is CASSRYTSSTGELFF.

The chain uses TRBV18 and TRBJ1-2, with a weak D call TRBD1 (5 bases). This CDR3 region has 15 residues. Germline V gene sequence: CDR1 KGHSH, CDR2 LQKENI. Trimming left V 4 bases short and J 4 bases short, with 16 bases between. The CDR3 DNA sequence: TGTGCCAGCTCACGCCATTACATGAGGGGCTATGGCTACACCTTC. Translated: CASSRHYMRGYGYTF.

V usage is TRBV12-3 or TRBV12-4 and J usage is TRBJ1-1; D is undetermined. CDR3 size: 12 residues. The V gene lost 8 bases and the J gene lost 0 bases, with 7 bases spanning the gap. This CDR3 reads CASQDLNTEAFF. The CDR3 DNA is TGTGCCAGCCAAGACTTGAACACTGAAGCTTTCTTT.

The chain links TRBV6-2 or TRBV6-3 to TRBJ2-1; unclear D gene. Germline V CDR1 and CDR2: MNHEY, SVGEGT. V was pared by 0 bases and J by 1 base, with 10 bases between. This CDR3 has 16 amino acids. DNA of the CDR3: TGTGCCAGCAGTTACTCGCGCAGTGGGTCCTACAATGAGCAGTTCTTC. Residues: CASSYSRSGSYNEQFF.

CDR3 coding DNA: TGTGCCAGCAGAACAAAGACAGGGGGCTATGGCTACACCTTC. It specifies CASRTKTGGYGYTF. The chain couples TRBV7-2 to TRBJ1-2; 9 bases match TRBD1. Germline CDR1 and CDR2: SGHTA and FQGNSA. V lost 6 bases, J lost 4 bases, and 6 bases stayed unmatched. The CDR3 runs 14 residues. The full variable domain, its missing parts supplied by reference TRBV7-2 and TRBJ1-2, is GAGVSQSPSNKVTEKGKDVELRCDPISGHTALYWYRQSLGQGLEFLIYFQGNSAPDKSGLPSDRFSAERTGGSVSTLTIQRTQQEDSAVYLCASRTKTGGYGYTFGSGTRLTVV.

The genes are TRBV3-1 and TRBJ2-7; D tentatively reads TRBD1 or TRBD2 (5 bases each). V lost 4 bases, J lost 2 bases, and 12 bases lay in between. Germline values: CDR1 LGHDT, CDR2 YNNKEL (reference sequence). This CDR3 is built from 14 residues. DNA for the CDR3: TGTGCCAGCAGCCTCCGGGACGGCCCCTACGAGCAGTACTTC. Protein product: CASSLRDGPYEQYF.

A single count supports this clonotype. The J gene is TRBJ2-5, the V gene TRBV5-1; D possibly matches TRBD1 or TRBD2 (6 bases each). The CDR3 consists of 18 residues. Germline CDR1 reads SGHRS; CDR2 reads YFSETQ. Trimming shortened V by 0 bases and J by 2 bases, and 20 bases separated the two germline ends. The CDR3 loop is CASSLGISGGGSQETQYF. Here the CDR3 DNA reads TGCGCCAGCAGCTTGGGGATTTCAGGAGGGGGGAGTCAAGAGACCCAGTACTTC. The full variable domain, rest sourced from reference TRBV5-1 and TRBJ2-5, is KAGVTQTPRYLIKTRGQQVTLSCSPISGHRSVSWYQQTPGQGLQFLFEYFSETQRNKGNFPGRFSGRQFSNSRSEMNVSTLELGDSALYLCASSLGISGGGSQETQYFGPGTRLLVL.

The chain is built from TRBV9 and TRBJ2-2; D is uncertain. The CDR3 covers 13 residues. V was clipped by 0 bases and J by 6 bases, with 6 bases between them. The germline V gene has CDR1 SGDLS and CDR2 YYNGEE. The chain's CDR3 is CASSVDIPGELFF. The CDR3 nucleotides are TGTGCCAGCAGCGTAGACATCCCCGGGGAGCTGTTTTTT. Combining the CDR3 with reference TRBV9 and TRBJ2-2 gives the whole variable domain DSGVTQTPKHLITATGQRVTLRCSPRSGDLSVYWYQQSLDQGLQFLIQYYNGEERAKGNILERFSAQQFPDLHSELNLSSLELGDSALYFCASSVDIPGELFFGEGSRLTVL.